The 25 T cell receptor beta chains in this list originate from one sample, sequenced in a study of a mutant IDH1 vaccine in newly diagnosed glioma. These receptors have no known antigen. Data came from immunoSEQ multiplex PCR; TCRdb stores just in-frame clones and leaves some out. The sample has some 51,000 clones, more than 70% seen once. Described time point: week 5, during vaccination. Vaccination comprised doses that each held 300 ug of mutant IDH1 20-mer peptide, plus topical imiquimod. The material sequenced was PBMCs, taken from a glioma patient whose treatment included an IDH1 peptide vaccine. The receptors derive from a man between 50 and 59 years old with glioma.

In this sample, this clone is medium-sized. The rearrangement uses TRBV19 and TRBJ2-7; TRBD1 agrees at 8 bases. The CDR3 runs to 17 residues. Germline CDR1 LNHDA, CDR2 SQIVND (reference sequence). V gave up 3 bases and J gave up 2 bases; unmatched junction bases: 12. The CDR3 nucleotides are TGTGCCAGTAGTATTCACCCCCGGACAGGGACGACCTACGAGCAGTACTTC. Its translation is CASSIHPRTGTTYEQYF.

The J gene is TRBJ2-3, the V gene TRBV5-6; D is uncertain. V gave up 0 bases and J gave up 2 bases, with 4 bases separating them. CDR1 is SGHDT and CDR2 is YYEEEE in the germline V gene. The CDR3 is 13 amino acids. The DNA of the CDR3 is TGTGCCAGCAGCTTGGGTAACACAGATACGCAGTATTTT. It encodes CASSLGNTDTQYF.

This chain joins TRBV6-6 and TRBJ1-2; D perhaps matches TRBD1 (6 bases). Trimming pared 5 bases from V and 4 bases from J, leaving 17 bases between. The CDR3 is 15 amino acids. Germline V CDR1 and CDR2: MNHNY, SVGAGI (reference sequence). This CDR3 reads CASSQNRDPGYGYTF. In nucleotides, the CDR3 is TGTGCCAGCAGTCAAAACAGGGATCCCGGCTATGGCTACACCTTC.

The J gene is TRBJ1-1, the V gene TRBV5-1, with D possibly matching TRBD1 (5 bases). The CDR3 runs 13 residues. CDR1 SGHRS and CDR2 YFSETQ come from the germline V gene. Trimming removed 5 bases from V and 3 bases from J, with 11 bases in between. The chain's CDR3 is CASRWDGDTEAFF. In nucleotides, the CDR3 is TGCGCCAGCAGGTGGGACGGGGACACTGAAGCTTTCTTT.

The chain joins TRBV7-9 to TRBJ1-2; 9 bases align to TRBD1. J was trimmed by 11 bases and V by 3 bases; bases with no gene match: 4. In germline, CDR1 is SEHNR, CDR2 FQNEAQ (reference sequence). The CDR3 totals 12 residues. For the CDR3, the DNA is TGTGCCAGCAGCTTGGACAGGGGAGGATACACCTTC. It encodes CASSLDRGGYTF.

The chain carries TRBV6-4 and TRBJ1-6, with a possible D match to TRBD1 (5 bases). This CDR3 region has 13 residues. In germline, CDR1 is MRHNA, CDR2 SNTAGT. The germline V and J ends were trimmed by 11 bases and 8 bases, with 16 bases remaining between them. This chain's CDR3 is CAYPRDGYSPLHF. In nucleotides, the CDR3 is TGTGCCTACCCCCGGGACGGATATTCACCCCTCCACTTT.

The chain joins TRBV27 to TRBJ2-3; TRBD1 aligns across 9 bases. With V trimmed by 6 bases and J by 3 bases, 4 bases remained unmatched. This CDR3 is built from 14 residues. Looked up from germline, CDR1 is MNHEY and CDR2 is SMNVEV (reference sequence). CDR3 in DNA: TGTGCCAGCAGGTGGACAGGGGTGACAGATACGCAGTATTTT. Amino acids: CASRWTGVTDTQYF.

The gene calls are TRBV5-4 and TRBJ2-5, with TRBD2 identical over 12 bases. CDR1 is SGHNT and CDR2 is YYREEE in the germline V gene (reference sequence). This CDR3 is 14 amino acids long. Unmatched junction bases numbered 3, after V lost 4 bases and J lost 5 bases. DNA for the CDR3: TGTGCCAGCAGCCCGGGGACTAGCGGGGAGACCCAGTACTTC. It encodes CASSPGTSGETQYF.

This clone appeared a few times. The chain combines TRBV9 with TRBJ1-2; a weak D match, TRBD1 (6 bases). V was shortened by 2 bases and J by 5 bases, with 16 bases between the two germline ends. Germline V lookup: CDR1 SGDLS, CDR2 YYNGEE. This CDR3 is 15 amino acids long. CDR3 nucleotide sequence: TGTGCCAGCAGCGTCAGTACAGGGAGGGGTTATGGCTACACCTTC. Amino acid sequence: CASSVSTGRGYGYTF.

The chain uses TRBV11-2 and TRBJ2-3, with 8 bases lining up with TRBD1. V shed 5 bases, J shed 4 bases, and the junction held 5 bases outside the gene matches. Per the germline V gene, CDR1 is SGHAT and CDR2 is FQNNGV. This CDR3 has 14 amino acids. The CDR3 sequence is CASSLTGEADTQYF. The CDR3 nucleotides read TGTGCCAGCAGCCTGACAGGGGAGGCAGATACGCAGTATTTT.

The chain combines TRBV2 with TRBJ2-7, with D unclear. Deletions cut 3 bases from V and 0 bases from J, with 9 bases between. The CDR3 has 14 amino acids. The germline CDR1 and CDR2 sequences are SNHLY and FYNNEI. The CDR3 DNA reads as TGTGCCAGCAGTGAGGAGTACCTCTCCTACGAGCAGTACTTC. Translating gives CASSEEYLSYEQYF.

This chain connects TRBV4-2 to TRBJ2-5, with D uncertain. In germline, CDR1 is LGHNA, CDR2 YNFKEQ. V gave up 5 bases and J gave up 5 bases, with 3 bases separating them. There are 10 residues in the CDR3. CDR3 sequence: CASSGETQYF. The CDR3 nucleotides read TGTGCCAGCAGCGGCGAGACCCAGTACTTC.

The chain links TRBV5-1 to TRBJ2-4, with D perhaps matching TRBD1 (6 bases). The CDR3 length is 15 residues. In germline, CDR1 is SGHRS, CDR2 YFSETQ. V gave up 4 bases and J gave up 6 bases, with 17 bases separating them. The CDR3 loop reads CASSPQGITGNIQYF. Written as DNA, the CDR3 is TGCGCCAGCAGCCCACAGGGAATCACGGGAAACATTCAGTACTTC.

The chain joins TRBV29-1 to TRBJ2-3; TRBD2 is a possible D gene (6 bases). The CDR3 length is 14 residues. Trimming took 2 bases from V and 0 from J, leaving 9 bases between them. Germline V CDR1 and CDR2: SQVTM, ANQGSEA. The CDR3 DNA sequence: TGCAGCGTTGAACGCGGGACTAGCACAGATACGCAGTATTTT. Its translation: CSVERGTSTDTQYF.

The V gene is TRBV4-3, the J gene TRBJ2-7, with TRBD2 identical over 7 bases. Germline V gene lookup returns CDR1 LGHNA and CDR2 YSLEER. V lost 4 bases, J lost 3 bases, and 9 bases stayed unmatched. The CDR3 runs to 15 residues. CDR3 nucleotide sequence: TGCGCCAGCAGCCCCTCGGCTAGCGGAGTCTACGAGCAGTACTTC. Protein sequence: CASSPSASGVYEQYF.

The table lists this clone with a few counts. DNA for the CDR3: TGTGCCAGCACAATGCTTGTAGGGGCTTATGGCTACACCTTC. Translated, it gives CASTMLVGAYGYTF. V is TRBV2 and J is TRBJ1-2, with TRBD1 as a possible D gene (5 bases). The V gene lost 7 bases and the J gene lost 5 bases, with 17 bases spanning the gap. Germline values: CDR1 SNHLY, CDR2 FYNNEI. The CDR3 length is 14 residues.

For the CDR3, the DNA is TGTGCCAGCAGCGAAACGACTTCGTCCCCTGAAGCTTTCTTT. It codes for CASSETTSSPEAFF. The chain employs TRBV7-9 and TRBJ1-1; no clear D gene. V was shortened by 5 bases and J by 6 bases, with 16 bases between the two germline ends. The CDR3 sequence is 14 residues long. The V gene's germline CDR1 is SEHNR and CDR2 FQNEAQ (reference sequence).

The chain has TRBV6-6 and TRBJ2-7; D call uncertain. In germline, CDR1 is MNHNY, CDR2 SVGAGI (reference sequence). CDR3 length: 14 residues. Trimming took 4 bases from V and 6 from J, leaving 16 bases between them. The CDR3 is CASSSRSGVSEQYF. The CDR3 DNA reads as TGTGCCAGCAGTTCCCGCTCAGGAGTCAGCGAGCAGTACTTC.

The chain combines TRBV11-3 with TRBJ2-1, with D possibly being TRBD1 or TRBD2 (6 bases each). Germline V gene sequence: CDR1 SGHNT, CDR2 YENEEA. Deletions cut 2 bases from V and 7 bases from J, with 12 bases between. The CDR3 has 14 residues. In nucleotides, the CDR3 is TGTGCCAGCAGCTTAACGGCGGGGACAAATGAGCAGTTCTTC. Encoded protein: CASSLTAGTNEQFF.

The chain is built from TRBV6-1 and TRBJ1-1, with 8 positions matching TRBD1. The CDR3 runs 14 residues. Germline loops: CDR1 MNHNS, CDR2 SASEGT. V shed 11 bases and J 2 bases; nucleotides not matched to a gene: 10. The DNA of the CDR3 is TGTGCCCTCAGACAGGGGAGTTCCAACACTGAAGCTTTCTTT. It codes for CALRQGSSNTEAFF.

The chain recombines TRBV28 with TRBJ1-3; a possible D gene is TRBD1 (5 bases). V was trimmed by 5 bases and J by 2 bases, leaving 10 bases between them. From germline, CDR1 is MDHEN and CDR2 SYDVKM. This CDR3 has 14 amino acids. Here the CDR3 reads CASSQGGPGNTIYF. DNA for the CDR3: TGTGCCAGCAGTCAGGGTGGTCCTGGAAACACCATATATTTT.

The V gene is TRBV27, the J gene TRBJ2-1, with D tentatively TRBD2 (5 bases). The CDR3 is made up of 15 amino acids. V was pared by 6 bases and J by 4 bases, with 16 bases between. Germline V gene data show CDR1 as MNHEY and CDR2 as SMNVEV (reference sequence). The CDR3 spells CASRTGGSGYNEQFF. The CDR3, as DNA: TGTGCCAGCAGAACCGGCGGGTCCGGTTACAATGAGCAGTTCTTC.

This chain uses TRBV18 with TRBJ1-2, with a possible D match to TRBD1 (5 bases). There are 15 residues in the CDR3. CDR1 and CDR2 from the germline V gene are KGHSH and LQKENI. The V and J ends lost 3 bases and 7 bases respectively, with 18 bases between them. The DNA for the CDR3 is TGTGCCAGCTCACCCACCCCGGGCCAGGGTCCTGGCTACACCTTC. Protein product: CASSPTPGQGPGYTF.

The gene calls are TRBV7-2 and TRBJ2-7; D not resolved. V gave up 1 base and J gave up 1 base, with 11 bases separating them. This CDR3 region has 15 residues. The V gene's germline CDR1 is SGHTA and CDR2 FQGNSA. In DNA, the CDR3 is TGTGCCAGCAGCTTAGGCCCCGACATGTCCTACGAGCAGTACTTC. Residues: CASSLGPDMSYEQYF.

The chain joins TRBV6-6 to TRBJ2-1; a possible D gene is TRBD2 (5 bases). In germline, CDR1 is MNHNY, CDR2 SVGAGI (reference sequence). The CDR3 extends over 13 amino acids. Trimming shortened V by 6 bases and J by 2 bases, and 8 bases separated the two germline ends. The CDR3 protein is CASSPGTYNEQFF. The DNA for the CDR3 is TGTGCCAGCAGCCCCGGGACCTACAATGAGCAGTTCTTC.